This T cell receptor (beta chain) is drawn from a study of blood T cell repertoires in COVID-19. Study background: Material from acute and convalescent COVID-19 was sourced from the United States, Italy and Spain.

Study processing details: Estimates of nucleated cell counts were drawn from the amplification of reference gene primers. Sequencing was performed with immunoSEQ multiplex PCR; in TCRdb, only in-frame clones are kept and a portion is missing. The DNA gave D and trimming, while V, J and clone size come from that table. The sample lists approximately 150,000 clones, over 80% occurring once. CDR3 size: 14 residues. Germline V lookup: CDR1 MNHEY, CDR2 SMNVEV (reference sequence). V lost 4 bases to trimming and J lost 6 bases, with 15 bases between them. The sequencing sample was made of peripheral blood. The sequence derives from a woman in her seventies with acute or convalescent COVID-19. The chain employs TRBV27 and TRBJ1-2, with TRBD1 as a possible D gene (5 bases). The CDR3 sequence is CASSSVRAGNGYTF. CDR3 nucleotide sequence: TGTGCCAGCAGTTCCGTACGGGCAGGGAATGGCTACACCTTC.